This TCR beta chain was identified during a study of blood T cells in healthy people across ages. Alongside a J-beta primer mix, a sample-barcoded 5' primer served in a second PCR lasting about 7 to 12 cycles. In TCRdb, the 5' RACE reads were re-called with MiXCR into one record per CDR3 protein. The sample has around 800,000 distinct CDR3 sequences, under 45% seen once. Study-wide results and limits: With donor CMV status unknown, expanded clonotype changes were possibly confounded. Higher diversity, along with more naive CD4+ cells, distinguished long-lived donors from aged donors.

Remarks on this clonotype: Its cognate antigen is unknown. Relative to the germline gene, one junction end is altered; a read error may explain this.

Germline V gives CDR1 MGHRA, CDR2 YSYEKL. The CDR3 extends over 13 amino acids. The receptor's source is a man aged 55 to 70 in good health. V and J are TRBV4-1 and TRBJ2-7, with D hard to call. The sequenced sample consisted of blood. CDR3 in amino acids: CASSQGFSYERYF. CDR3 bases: TGCGCCAGCAGCCAAGGCTTCTCCTACGAGCGGTACTTC.